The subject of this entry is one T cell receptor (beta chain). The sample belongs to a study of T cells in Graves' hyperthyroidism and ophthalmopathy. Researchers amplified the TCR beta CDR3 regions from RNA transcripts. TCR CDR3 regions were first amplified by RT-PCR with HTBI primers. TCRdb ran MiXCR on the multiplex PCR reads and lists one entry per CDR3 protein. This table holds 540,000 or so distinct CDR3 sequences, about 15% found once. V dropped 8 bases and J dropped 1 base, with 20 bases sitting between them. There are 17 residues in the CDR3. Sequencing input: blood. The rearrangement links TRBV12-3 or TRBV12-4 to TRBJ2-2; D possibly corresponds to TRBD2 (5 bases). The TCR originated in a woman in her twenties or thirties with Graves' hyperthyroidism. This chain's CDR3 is CASSIRSDGMNTGELFF. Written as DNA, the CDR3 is TGTGCCAGCTCCATTCGCTCGGACGGGATGAACACCGGGGAGCTGTTTTTT.